This TCR beta chain stems from a study of blood T cell repertoires in COVID-19. In the study overall: Donors in the United States, Italy and Spain gave samples during acute or convalescent COVID-19. T cells, B-cell-depleted T cells, or PBMCs provided the cDNA or gDNA that served as material.

This CDR3 has 17 residues. Germline trimming cut 3 bases from V and 1 base from J; bases unmatched to any gene: 6. Germline V gene lookup returns CDR1 SNHLY and CDR2 FYNNEI. The repertoire was sequenced with immunoSEQ multiplex PCR; TCRdb's copy has only in-frame clones and lacks some. The sample holds tens of thousands of clones, over 70% seen once. The chain combines TRBV2 with TRBJ2-1, with TRBD2 identical over 10 bases. Sequenced sample: peripheral blood. This receptor was obtained from a man between 50 and 59 years old with active COVID-19. For the CDR3, the DNA is TGTGCCAGCAGTGAGTGGCTAGCGGGAGAGTCCTACAATGAGCAGTTCTTC. Translating it yields CASSEWLAGESYNEQFF.